The clone carrying this TCR beta chain showed up just once. The sample originates from a study of T cell responses to AZD1222 COVID-19 vaccine. The protocol was immunoSEQ multiplex PCR, while the TCRdb copy is restricted to in-frame clones and leaves out a portion. The sample contains approximately 200,000 clones, about 94% of which appear only once. Germline V gene lookup returns CDR1 SNHLY and CDR2 FYNNEI. The CDR3 is 14 residues long. Deletions cut 6 bases from V and 3 bases from J, with 11 bases between. Sequencing was performed on peripheral blood, taken 28 days after the second AZD1222 dose. This TCR derives from an adult who received the AZD1222 COVID-19 vaccine. The chain is built from TRBV2 and TRBJ2-2; D perhaps matches TRBD1 (5 bases). The CDR3 DNA follows: TGTGCCAGCAGACCTGACAGTTACACCGGGGAGCTGTTTTTT. This translates into CASRPDSYTGELFF.